A single TCR beta chain is shown here with its context. This clonotype was detected many times. Its recognized antigen is unknown. Base qualities are not provided; no much larger clone lies one nucleotide away. Libraries were prepared through 5' RACE. Data came from a NextSeq 500. Unique molecular identifiers were attached to individual cDNA molecules in the TCR library protocol so that sequencing error and PCR bias could be corrected. Both TCR alpha and beta chains were sequenced, and tight co-correlation was observed between alpha and beta sequence abundances in each sample. In the source study's methods: Decombinator V4 was used to perform V gene, J gene and CDR3 annotation of TCR sequences. TCRs were defined as expanded if a significant change between any two time points was detected under a Poisson model with p below 0.0001. TCR abundances were normalised to the total number of TCRs sequenced in each sample and reported as counts per million. A search of VDJdb, accessed on 1 November 2021, was run for TCRs annotated to CMV, EBV and SARS-CoV-2, with TCRs annotated for multiple antigens excluded. TCRdb reprocessed the public reads (quality trimming at Q25 with fastp, clone calling with MiXCR) and kept in-frame beta chains. Under each unique CDR3 protein, matching rows form one entry showing the most common genes and DNA. These V and J calls are TCRdb output, not the study's own analysis. The sample has about 84,000 distinct CDR3 sequences on record, over 10% of them singletons. Jointly, the top ten make up roughly 2.6% of the sample.

The data are from a study of early T cells in non-severe SARS-CoV-2 infection (dated by TCRdb to about 2021). With regard to the full study: Because TCR sequencing was done on bulk RNA from unsorted whole blood, the alpha and beta chains could not be paired.

Set within a cohort of healthcare workers in London, UK, this nested case-control study involved weekly PCR testing of nasopharyngeal swabs along with blood sampling. Healthcare workers were recruited during the week of the UK lockdown, between 23 and 31 March 2020, and followed weekly for up to roughly 15 weeks. Summary of the overall study and its limitations: VDJdb matching was skewed toward anti-spike CD8 responses and likely underestimated virus-specific expansions, missing private and CD4 specificities.

Material: whole blood. The clonotype comes from an adult who was a healthcare worker with PCR-confirmed SARS-CoV-2 infection or an uninfected control (not recorded which).

The CDR3 sequence is CASSLVPGQAEGYTF. The sequence in DNA is TGCGCCAGCAGCTTGGTTCCGGGACAGGCAGAAGGCTACACCTTC. The chain joins TRBV5-1 to TRBJ1-2, with 8 bases in between that match TRBD1. The CDR3, cysteine through phenylalanine, is 15 amino acids long. The sequence is cut down to CDR3 DNA, 45 bases in frame from base 1. CDR1 and CDR2, looked up from the germline V gene, are SGHRS and YFSETQ. From V the trimming removes 0 bases and from J it removes 8 bases, while the gene matches leave 9 bases of the junction unaccounted for.